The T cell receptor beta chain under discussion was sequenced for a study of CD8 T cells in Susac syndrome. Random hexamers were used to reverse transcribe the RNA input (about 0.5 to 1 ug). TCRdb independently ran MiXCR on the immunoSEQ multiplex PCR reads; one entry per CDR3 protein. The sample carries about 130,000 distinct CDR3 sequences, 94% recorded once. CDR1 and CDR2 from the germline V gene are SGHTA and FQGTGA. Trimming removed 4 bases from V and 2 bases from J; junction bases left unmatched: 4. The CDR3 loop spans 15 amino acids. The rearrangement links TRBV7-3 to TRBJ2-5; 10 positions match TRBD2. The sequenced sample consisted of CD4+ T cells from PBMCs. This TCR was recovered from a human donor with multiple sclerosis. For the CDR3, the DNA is TGTGCCAGCAGCTCCAGCGGGGGGGTTCAAGAGACCCAGTACTTC. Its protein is CASSSSGGVQETQYF.